This TCR beta chain emerged from a study of T cell responses to AZD1222 COVID-19 vaccine. As regards this clone: Antigen unknown.

Sequenced by immunoSEQ multiplex PCR; TCRdb stores in-frame clones only, minus some. The sample lists under 20,000 clones; over 60% were seen once. Findings of the study overall: A reported finding is that nearly half of spike-specific TCRs target unmutated variant regions. Without day 14 samples, only post-peak T cell repertoires were studied. Baseline antibody screening turned up just six or seven seropositive AZD1222 recipients. A mostly white British donor set with more females was recruited, and clonal diversity was possibly underestimated.

V dropped 5 bases and J dropped 1 base, with 12 bases sitting between them. The germline V gene encodes CDR1 SGDLS and CDR2 YYNGEE. CDR3 length: 14 amino acids. This chain links TRBV9 with TRBJ1-1, with unresolved D. The material sequenced was peripheral blood, taken 28 days after the second AZD1222 dose. This TCR was recovered from an adult who received the AZD1222 COVID-19 vaccine. CDR3 bases: TGTGCCAGCAGGTCCCACAGCGAGAACACTGAAGCTTTCTTT. Its protein product is CASRSHSENTEAFF.